Listed here are 19 T cell receptor beta chains from one sample, sequenced in a study of T cell responses to AZD1222 COVID-19 vaccine. Here immunoSEQ multiplex PCR was the method, and the copy in TCRdb shows in-frame clones only, minus some. The sample records approximately 120,000 clones, around 80% being singletons. The source material was peripheral blood, sampled 28 days after the second AZD1222 dose. The receptor set was obtained from an adult who received the AZD1222 COVID-19 vaccine.

By share, this clone counts as medium-sized. This chain connects TRBV5-8 to TRBJ2-1, with 8 bases fitting TRBD1. The CDR3 is 15 residues long. The J segment lost 6 bases and the V segment lost 0 bases, leaving 5 bases of the junction unmatched. Germline loops: CDR1 SGHTS, CDR2 YDEGEE. CDR3 nucleotides: TGTGCCAGCAGCTTGGATACAGGGGGACGCAATGAGCAGTTCTTC. It specifies CASSLDTGGRNEQFF.

J is TRBJ1-5 and V is TRBV4-1; D ambiguous. V lost 0 bases to trimming and J lost 2 bases, with 11 bases between them. The CDR3 is made up of 16 amino acids. From germline, CDR1 is MGHRA and CDR2 YSYEKL. The DNA for the CDR3 is TGCGCCAGCAGCCAAGAGACTGGGGTTGGCAATCAGCCCCAGCATTTT. Its protein product is CASSQETGVGNQPQHF.

The chain has TRBV9 and TRBJ2-1; 7 positions agree with TRBD1. Trimming took 4 bases from V and 6 from J; bases not matched to a gene: 10. Germline lookup yields CDR1 SGDLS and CDR2 YYNGEE. The CDR3 runs to 15 residues. This chain's CDR3 is CASSLTRDSPNEQFF. The CDR3 nucleotides read TGTGCCAGCAGCCTTACCCGGGACAGCCCCAATGAGCAGTTCTTC.

V and J are TRBV7-6 and TRBJ1-2; D is possibly TRBD1 (5 bases). The V end was cut by 5 bases, the J end by 7 bases, with 20 bases between. The germline V gene has CDR1 SGHVS and CDR2 FNYEAQ. This CDR3 spans 15 amino acids. The CDR3 sequence: CASSPGTATSGGYTF. CDR3 coding DNA: TGTGCCAGCAGCCCGGGGACCGCGACTTCAGGTGGCTACACCTTC.

This clone was picked up many times. CDR3 residues: CASSYDPQGAYEQYF. The CDR3 nucleotides read TGCGCCAGCAGCTACGACCCCCAGGGGGCTTACGAGCAGTACTTC. The chain recombines TRBV5-1 with TRBJ2-7, with 8 bases identical to TRBD1. The CDR3 loop spans 15 amino acids. J gave up 4 bases and V 3 bases, and 9 bases lay outside the gene matches. In germline, CDR1 is SGHRS, CDR2 YFSETQ.

V and J are TRBV7-8 and TRBJ2-7; 12 positions match TRBD2. Germline V CDR1 and CDR2: SGHVS, FQNEAQ. Unmatched junction bases numbered 20, after V lost 4 bases and J lost 7 bases. The CDR3 extends over 19 amino acids. CDR3 loop: CASSSRTQTSGGSPGEQYF. The CDR3 region has the DNA TGTGCCAGCAGCTCTCGAACCCAAACTAGCGGGGGGTCCCCGGGGGAGCAGTACTTC.

This clone has a handful of counts. This sequence joins TRBV11-2 and TRBJ1-2; D is possibly TRBD1 (6 bases). CDR1 is SGHAT, CDR2 FQNNGV, per germline. This CDR3 is built from 12 residues. V dropped 7 bases and J dropped 6 bases, with 12 bases sitting between them. The CDR3 DNA follows: TGTGCCAGCACCGATCAGGGGAATGGCTACACCTTC. Its translation: CASTDQGNGYTF.

This clone was seen a few times. V usage is TRBV12-3 or TRBV12-4 and J usage is TRBJ2-7, with 9 bases matching TRBD1. Trimming removed 6 bases from V and 12 bases from J; junction bases left unmatched: 12. The CDR3 totals 13 residues. In nucleotides, the CDR3 is TGTGCCAGCAGCCCCAACCGGGACAGGGTAACGTACTTC. This translates into CASSPNRDRVTYF.

V gene TRBV9 combines with J gene TRBJ1-3, with 9 bases matching TRBD1. With 3 bases clipped from V and 0 bases from J, the junction kept 10 bases outside the gene matches. The CDR3 consists of 18 residues. From germline, CDR1 is SGDLS and CDR2 YYNGEE. The CDR3 protein is CASSATGTGFVSGNTIYF. For the CDR3, the DNA is TGTGCCAGCAGCGCGACCGGGACAGGGTTCGTCTCTGGAAACACCATATATTTT. The full variable domain, its missing parts supplied by reference TRBV9 and TRBJ1-3, is DSGVTQTPKHLITATGQRVTLRCSPRSGDLSVYWYQQSLDQGLQFLIQYYNGEERAKGNILERFSAQQFPDLHSELNLSSLELGDSALYFCASSATGTGFVSGNTIYFGEGSWLTVV.

The chain couples TRBV7-8 to TRBJ1-5; 9 bases match TRBD1. Trimming took 0 bases from V and 9 from J; bases not matched to a gene: 12. CDR3 length: 17 residues. Germline V gene data show CDR1 as SGHVS and CDR2 as FQNEAQ. The CDR3 DNA sequence: TGTGCCAGCAGCTTAGCCCCCGGGACAGGGACTTGGGGGCCCCAGCATTTT. Translation: CASSLAPGTGTWGPQHF.

This chain links TRBV19 with TRBJ2-7, with TRBD2 matching over 8 bases. The germline CDR1 and CDR2 sequences are LNHDA and SQIVND (reference sequence). V lost 4 bases, J lost 1 base, and 6 bases stayed unmatched. The CDR3 is 15 residues long. The CDR3 sequence: CASSNGGALSYEQYF. The CDR3, as DNA: TGTGCCAGTAGTAACGGGGGGGCCCTTTCCTACGAGCAGTACTTC.

This clone was seen just once. The chain couples TRBV27 to TRBJ1-2; 8 positions match TRBD1. CDR1 and CDR2 (germline): MNHEY, SMNVEV (reference sequence). This CDR3 spans 16 amino acids. V gave up 5 bases and J gave up 1 base; unmatched junction bases: 9. As DNA, the CDR3 is TGTGCCAGCAGTCCCTCGACAGGGGAACTTAACTATGGCTACACCTTC. Amino acid sequence: CASSPSTGELNYGYTF.

V is TRBV7-3 and J is TRBJ2-6; possible D gene TRBD2, 6 bases. V dropped 2 bases and J dropped 0 bases, with 14 bases sitting between them. Germline loops: CDR1 SGHTA, CDR2 FQGTGA. This CDR3 is built from 18 residues. CDR3 loop: CASSLGGGGPSGANVLTF. The DNA of the CDR3 is TGTGCCAGCAGCTTAGGGGGAGGAGGGCCCTCTGGGGCCAACGTCCTGACTTTC.

The chain employs TRBV28 and TRBJ2-7, with D hard to call. V was pared by 5 bases and J by 4 bases, with 9 bases between. The CDR3 is 12 amino acids. Per the germline V gene, CDR1 is MDHEN and CDR2 is SYDVKM. The CDR3 sequence is CASSTQGYEQYF. In DNA form, the CDR3 reads TGTGCCAGCAGTACCCAAGGGTACGAGCAGTACTTC.

This chain connects TRBV6-2 or TRBV6-3 to TRBJ2-5, with D maybe TRBD2 (6 bases). The V gene's germline CDR1 is MNHEY and CDR2 SVGEGT. The CDR3 is 15 residues long. The V end lost 2 bases, the J end lost 1 base, and 11 bases lay between the germline ends. In DNA, the CDR3 is TGTGCCAGCAGTTACGCCGGGACTCTCCAAGAGACCCAGTACTTC. This sequence encodes CASSYAGTLQETQYF.

The V gene is TRBV6-2 or TRBV6-3, the J gene TRBJ1-1, with 7 nucleotides matching TRBD1. Germline loops: CDR1 MNHEY, CDR2 SVGEGT. V was clipped by 4 bases and J by 4 bases; unmatched bases: 6. The CDR3 runs to 14 residues. DNA of the CDR3: TGTGCCAGCAGTTCACAGGGGTGGGGCACTGAAGCTTTCTTT. Translation: CASSSQGWGTEAFF.

This clone has just a few counts. CDR3 residues: CASSLLGVNTGELFF. In DNA form, the CDR3 reads TGTGCCAGCAGCTTATTAGGAGTCAACACCGGGGAGCTGTTTTTT. The rearrangement joins TRBV7-6 to TRBJ2-2; D unresolved. The length of the CDR3 is 15 residues. The germline gives CDR1 SGHVS, CDR2 FNYEAQ. V gave up 2 bases and J gave up 2 bases, with 9 bases separating them. Combining the CDR3 with reference TRBV7-6 and TRBJ2-2 gives the whole variable domain GAGVSQSPRYKVTKRGQDVALRCDPISGHVSLYWYRQALGQGPEFLTYFNYEAQQDKSGLPNDRFSAERPEGSISTLTIQRTEQRDSAMYRCASSLLGVNTGELFFGEGSRLTVL.

This rearrangement joins TRBV5-1 to TRBJ2-3, with D possibly called TRBD1 or TRBD2 (5 bases each). The ends were cut back, 3 bases at V and 3 bases at J, with 8 bases in the middle. Germline CDR1 reads SGHRS; CDR2 reads YFSETQ. This CDR3 has 13 amino acids. The CDR3 spells CASSWGPTDTQYF. CDR3 DNA sequence: TGCGCCAGCAGCTGGGGACCTACAGATACGCAGTATTTT.

CDR3 nucleotide sequence: TGCGCCAGCAGCCCGGGAAATTTTGGGGACTATGGCTACACCTTC. It codes for CASSPGNFGDYGYTF. The V call is TRBV4-3, the J call TRBJ1-2, with unresolved D. Germline-derived CDR1 and CDR2 are LGHNA and YSLEER. Between the trimmed V and J ends, which lost 4 bases and 3 bases, there was a span of 15 bases. The CDR3 loop spans 15 amino acids.